The 15 T cell receptor beta chains below all came from one sample that was sequenced in a study of Ad26.COV2.S vaccination and SARS-CoV-2 variants. Clones were sequenced by immunoSEQ multiplex PCR, and TCRdb holds only the in-frame ones, with some missing. The table has about 320,000 clones, 86% seen once; the top ten hold more than 1.5%. Treatment in this sample: 19 received Ad26.COV2.S at low or high dose, single or two shots; about 5 received placebo; per-sample allocation not given. Collection of the samples took place on day 63 after the first injection of vaccine or placebo. Here the sequenced sample was peripheral blood, taken in a trial of Ad26.COV2.S vaccine versus placebo. The receptors were gathered from a person aged 18 to 59 who received the Ad26.COV2.S COVID-19 vaccine or a placebo.

V and J are TRBV11-2 and TRBJ2-1, with 10 bases that match TRBD1. The CDR3 consists of 14 residues. Germline-derived CDR1 and CDR2 are SGHAT and FQNNGV. V dropped 4 bases and J dropped 9; count of bases not matched to a gene: 6. CDR3 DNA: TGTGCCAGCAGCTCAGGGACAGGGGTAAGTGAGCAGTTCTTC. Protein sequence: CASSSGTGVSEQFF.

The rearrangement links TRBV2 to TRBJ1-2; no firm D call. Trimming removed 6 bases at V and 4 bases at J, with 15 bases between. The CDR3 spans 14 residues. Looked up from germline, CDR1 is SNHLY and CDR2 is FYNNEI. The CDR3 bases are TGTGCCAGCAGGGACCCCGGGCGATTCTATGGCTACACCTTC. This gives the protein CASRDPGRFYGYTF.

The chain uses TRBV10-3 and TRBJ1-1; TRBD1 agrees at 8 bases. Germline V gene data show CDR1 as ENHRY and CDR2 as SYGVKD. The V segment lost 5 bases and the J segment 5 bases; nucleotides outside the gene matches: 19. The CDR3 is 18 amino acids. DNA for the CDR3: TGTGCCATCAGTCTACCCCGGGGCAGGGGGCAGGGCGGAACTGAAGCTTTCTTT. This translates into CAISLPRGRGQGGTEAFF.

The chain couples TRBV29-1 to TRBJ2-5; tentatively, D is TRBD1 or TRBD2 (5 bases each). V was shortened by 6 bases and J by 6 bases, with 17 bases between the two germline ends. This CDR3 region has 13 residues. Germline values: CDR1 SQVTM, CDR2 ANQGSEA. This CDR3 is CSVRGAGSQTQYF. The DNA for the CDR3 is TGCAGCGTCCGAGGGGCAGGGAGCCAGACCCAGTACTTC. The complete variable domain, with remaining parts taken from reference TRBV29-1 and TRBJ2-5, reads SAVISQKPSRDICQRGTSLTIQCQVDSQVTMMFWYRQQPGQSLTLIATANQGSEATYESGFVIDKFPISRPNLTFSTLTVSNMSPEDSSIYLCSVRGAGSQTQYFGPGTRLLVL.

This clone was seen just once. The rearrangement uses TRBV29-1 and TRBJ1-2; no firm D call. CDR1 is SQVTM and CDR2 is ANQGSEA in the germline V gene. The CDR3 spans 15 residues. The V gene lost 7 bases and the J gene lost 0 bases, with 18 bases spanning the gap. Here the CDR3 DNA reads TGCAGCGGGAGGACTCATGCCGAGTCTAACTATGGCTACACCTTC. Amino acid sequence: CSGRTHAESNYGYTF.

V is TRBV6-6 and J is TRBJ2-5, with D possibly called TRBD1 or TRBD2 (5 bases each). Germline CDR1 and CDR2: MNHNY and SVGAGI (reference sequence). The CDR3 extends over 11 amino acids. V was shortened by 5 bases and J by 9 bases, with 10 bases between the two germline ends. The CDR3: CASSQPGPQYF. Written as DNA, the CDR3 is TGTGCCAGCAGTCAACCGGGACCCCAGTACTTC.

The rearrangement links TRBV30 to TRBJ1-6; D is uncertain. CDR1 is GTSNPN, CDR2 SVGIG, per germline (reference sequence). V was shortened by 0 bases and J by 0 bases, with 9 bases between the two germline ends. This CDR3 region has 16 residues. The CDR3 region is CAWSVWAYSYNSPLHF. The CDR3 DNA sequence: TGTGCCTGGAGTGTATGGGCGTACTCCTATAATTCACCCCTCCACTTT.

As to this clone: The junction departs from the called germline gene at one end, perhaps through a read error. The V and J genes are TRBV3-1 (or the pseudogene TRBV3-2) and TRBJ1-5, with 7 bases aligning to TRBD1. Per the germline V gene, CDR1 is LGHDT and CDR2 is YNNKEL (reference sequence). This CDR3 is built from 15 residues. The CDR3 region has the DNA TGTGCCAGCAGCCCATACGGGGACAGCACTCAGCCCCAGCATTTT. Amino acids: CASSPYGDSTQPQHF.

This clone was counted a few times. The CDR3, as DNA: TGTGCCAGCAGCGGACGGACAGGGGATATTGATTCACCCCTCCACTTT. Its protein product is CASSGRTGDIDSPLHF. The V gene is TRBV3-1 (or the pseudogene TRBV3-2), the J gene TRBJ1-6; 9 nucleotides agree with TRBD1. The CDR3 loop spans 16 amino acids. Trimming cost V 5 bases and J 8 bases; bases outside gene matches: 10. CDR1 and CDR2 (germline): LGHDT, YNNKEL (reference sequence).

This clone has only one observation. J is TRBJ2-7 and V is TRBV19, with 7 bases matching TRBD1. V dropped 1 base and J dropped 11; count of bases not matched to a gene: 8. The germline CDR1 and CDR2 sequences are LNHDA and SQIVND (reference sequence). The CDR3 contains 13 residues. CDR3 nucleotide sequence: TGTGCCAGTAGTATAGGGCCAGACAGGGTAAAGTACTTC. Its protein is CASSIGPDRVKYF.

This chain uses TRBV7-8 with TRBJ2-1; D uncertain. The CDR3 has 14 amino acids. The V end was cut by 9 bases, the J end by 0 bases, with 12 bases between. CDR1 and CDR2 (germline): SGHVS, FQNEAQ. CDR3: CASSDGSSYNEQFF. The CDR3 nucleotides are TGTGCCAGTTCGGACGGAAGCTCCTACAATGAGCAGTTCTTC.

The rearrangement joins TRBV7-2 to TRBJ2-3, with unresolved D. Germline V gives CDR1 SGHTA, CDR2 FQGNSA. The V gene lost 5 bases and the J gene lost 3 bases, with 6 bases spanning the gap. The CDR3 length is 12 residues. CDR3: CASSPRTDTQYF. The CDR3 DNA sequence: TGTGCCAGCAGCCCCCGTACAGATACGCAGTATTTT.

The gene calls are TRBV7-2 and TRBJ1-3; TRBD1 is a possible D gene (6 bases). The germline gives CDR1 SGHTA, CDR2 FQGNSA. V lost 4 bases, J lost 2 bases, and 12 bases lay in between. CDR3 length: 15 amino acids. CDR3 in amino acids: CASSSRGLAGNTIYF. The DNA for the CDR3 is TGTGCCAGCAGCTCCAGGGGTCTCGCTGGAAACACCATATATTTT.

The count of this clone is one. The rearrangement uses TRBV5-1 and TRBJ1-6; D uncertain. Per the germline V gene, CDR1 is SGHRS and CDR2 is YFSETQ. Trimming stripped 4 bases from V and 5 bases from J, with 13 bases between. CDR3 length: 15 amino acids. The CDR3 DNA reads as TGCGCCAGCAGCCAGGACGGAGCGGATAATTCACCCCTCCACTTT. This translates into CASSQDGADNSPLHF.

Concerning this clone: Other nucleotide sequences from this sample produce the same CDR3. The chain recombines TRBV3-1 (or the pseudogene TRBV3-2) with TRBJ2-1; D gene unclear. The CDR3 spans 12 residues. The germline gives CDR1 LGHDT, CDR2 YNNKEL (reference sequence). The V gene lost 1 base and the J gene lost 5 bases, with 3 bases spanning the gap. CDR3 DNA sequence: TGTGCCAGCAGCCAAGCCAACAATGAGCAGTTCTTC. Protein: CASSQANNEQFF.